These 18 T cell receptor beta chains share one sample of origin, sequenced in a study of blood T cell repertoires in COVID-19. Some clones are missing from TCRdb's copy, which holds only in-frame ones; the method was immunoSEQ multiplex PCR. Of about 160,000 clones in the sample, around 83% were seen once. Input material: peripheral blood. The receptors originated from a man aged 35 to 55 with acute or convalescent COVID-19.

The chain recombines TRBV7-2 with TRBJ1-2; possible D gene TRBD1, 5 bases. Trimming left V 5 bases short and J 1 base short, with 11 bases between. The CDR3 covers 14 residues. CDR1 and CDR2 (germline): SGHTA, FQGNSA. CDR3 in DNA: TGTGCCAGCAGCCCGGACACCAGTAACTATGGCTACACCTTC. Protein sequence: CASSPDTSNYGYTF.

This rearrangement joins TRBV7-8 to TRBJ2-7, with 8 bases aligning to TRBD2. The junction had 3 bases not matched to a gene; V was cut back by 1 base and J by 1 base. Germline loops: CDR1 SGHVS, CDR2 FQNEAQ. The CDR3 loop spans 15 amino acids. The CDR3 DNA reads as TGTGCCAGCAGCTTAGATGGGACTAGATCCTACGAGCAGTACTTC. This translates into CASSLDGTRSYEQYF.

This sequence joins TRBV14 and TRBJ1-1; a weak D match, TRBD1 (5 bases). There are 18 residues in the CDR3. The V gene's germline CDR1 is SGHDN and CDR2 FVKESK. V was pared by 4 bases and J by 1 base, with 22 bases between. The chain's CDR3 is CASSPLGLGGAANTEAFF. The CDR3 DNA is TGTGCCAGCAGCCCGCTGGGGCTAGGCGGGGCGGCGAACACTGAAGCTTTCTTT.

The chain uses TRBV11-2 and TRBJ2-3; tentatively, D is TRBD1 (5 bases). CDR1 SGHAT and CDR2 FQNNGV come from the germline V gene. V was clipped by 5 bases and J by 3 bases, with 12 bases between them. CDR3 size: 14 residues. The CDR3 reads CASSGRQKTDTQYF. In DNA, the CDR3 is TGTGCCAGCAGCGGACGACAGAAAACAGATACGCAGTATTTT.

The chain is built from TRBV5-6 and TRBJ1-6, with D uncertain. Trimming took 2 bases from V and 9 from J, leaving 6 bases between them. The CDR3 spans 12 residues. CDR1 is SGHDT, CDR2 YYEEEE, per germline. CDR3 protein: CASSFRSSPLHF. In nucleotides, the CDR3 is TGTGCCAGCAGCTTCCGGAGTTCACCCCTCCACTTT.

The chain couples TRBV15 to TRBJ2-6; 8 bases are shared with TRBD1. Looked up from germline, CDR1 is LNHNV and CDR2 is YYDKDF (reference sequence). The CDR3 has 20 residues. V lost 0 bases to trimming and J lost 2 bases; unmatched junction nucleotides: 12. DNA of the CDR3: TGTGCCACCAGCAGAGAGCGACAGGGGCGTAGTATAACTGGGGCCAACGTCCTGACTTTC. Amino acids: CATSRERQGRSITGANVLTF.

This rearrangement joins TRBV3-1 (or the pseudogene TRBV3-2) to TRBJ1-2; weak D call: TRBD1 (5 bases). CDR3 length: 12 residues. V lost 4 bases and J 12 bases, leaving 15 bases between the germline ends. Germline CDR1 is LGHDT and CDR2 is YNNKEL (reference sequence). DNA of the CDR3: TGTGCCAGCAGCCGAGAGGGAACAGGAAACACCTTC. This gives the protein CASSREGTGNTF.

V is TRBV12-3 or TRBV12-4 and J is TRBJ1-2; unclear D gene. The CDR3 runs to 11 residues. Trimming removed 4 bases from V and 9 bases from J, with 9 bases in between. The CDR3: CASSYGLSYTF. CDR3 sequence (DNA): TGTGCCAGCAGTTACGGACTGAGCTACACCTTC.

The rearrangement links TRBV27 to TRBJ1-2; no firm D call. Germline values: CDR1 MNHEY, CDR2 SMNVEV (reference sequence). Trimming stripped 2 bases from V and 4 bases from J, with 17 bases between. The CDR3 totals 16 residues. CDR3 residues: CASSLRAGSWGYGYTF. Here the CDR3 DNA reads TGTGCCAGCAGTTTAAGAGCGGGGAGCTGGGGCTATGGCTACACCTTC.

This clone appeared once. CDR3 loop: CASSPRDRSGEQFF. CDR3 nucleotide sequence: TGTGCCAGCAGCCCCAGGGACAGGTCGGGTGAGCAGTTCTTC. This chain connects TRBV7-6 to TRBJ2-1; 8 bases are shared with TRBD1. J gave up 9 bases and V 5 bases, and 9 bases lay outside the gene matches. The CDR3 consists of 14 residues. Germline CDR1 SGHVS, CDR2 FNYEAQ.

This clone was counted only a few times. V usage is TRBV10-2 and J usage is TRBJ1-2, with TRBD1 as a possible D gene (6 bases). With 4 bases removed from V and 0 bases from J, the gap between germline ends came to 12 bases. The CDR3 is 15 amino acids. Germline lookup yields CDR1 WSHSY and CDR2 SAAADI. CDR3 amino acids: CASSGGPSSNYGYTF. The CDR3 nucleotides read TGCGCCAGCAGTGGGGGGCCTTCCTCTAACTATGGCTACACCTTC.

The rearrangement links TRBV5-6 to TRBJ2-5, with D possibly matching TRBD1 (7 bases). V gave up 0 bases and J gave up 3 bases, with 9 bases separating them. The V gene's germline CDR1 is SGHDT and CDR2 YYEEEE. The CDR3 sequence is 14 residues long. The CDR3 DNA sequence: TGTGCCAGCAGCTTGGCAGGGGGGAAAGAGACCCAGTACTTC. It yields the protein CASSLAGGKETQYF.

The rearrangement uses TRBV6-5 and TRBJ1-2; the D is unclear. The CDR3 contains 13 residues. Trimming removed 4 bases from V and 4 bases from J, with 10 bases in between. Germline-derived CDR1 and CDR2 are MNHEY and SVGAGI. The CDR3 loop is CASSSSEGYGYTF. The CDR3 bases are TGTGCCAGCAGTTCTAGTGAGGGCTATGGCTACACCTTC.

CDR3 region: CASSIGRAQPQHF. The CDR3 DNA sequence: TGTGCCAGTAGTATTGGGAGGGCCCAGCCCCAGCATTTT. J is TRBJ1-5 and V is TRBV19; D ambiguous. The CDR3 length is 13 residues. Germline V gene sequence: CDR1 LNHDA, CDR2 SQIVND (reference sequence). V lost 3 bases and J 7 bases, leaving 10 bases between the germline ends.

This chain links TRBV7-3 with TRBJ1-1, with TRBD1 matching 7 bases. The CDR3 contains 13 residues. Trimming cost V 5 bases and J 11 bases; bases outside gene matches: 11. Germline V gene data show CDR1 as SGHTA and CDR2 as FQGTGA. The CDR3 nucleotides read TGTGCCAGCAGCATACTACCGGGACAGACCGCTTTCTTT. This codes for CASSILPGQTAFF.

The genes are TRBV3-1 (or the pseudogene TRBV3-2) and TRBJ1-1; D may be TRBD1 (5 bases). Germline V gives CDR1 LGHDT, CDR2 YNNKEL (reference sequence). This CDR3 contains 14 residues. The V end lost 2 bases, the J end lost 7 bases, and 14 bases lay between the germline ends. The CDR3 reads CASSQRDRGGEAFF. The CDR3 DNA reads TGTGCCAGCAGCCAACGGGACCGGGGAGGTGAAGCTTTCTTT.

This clone has just one count. The chain recombines TRBV3-1 (or the pseudogene TRBV3-2) with TRBJ1-2; D is undetermined. The CDR3 has 14 amino acids. The V end lost 4 bases, the J end lost 8 bases, and 17 bases lay between the germline ends. Per germline, CDR1 LGHDT and CDR2 YNNKEL (reference sequence). The CDR3 nucleotides are TGTGCCAGCAGCCCGACGACACTTTCACAGGGCTACACCTTC. Its translation is CASSPTTLSQGYTF.

This chain joins TRBV2 and TRBJ2-5; the D gene is possibly TRBD2 (6 bases). Between the trimmed V and J ends, which lost 6 bases and 3 bases, there was a span of 17 bases. CDR1 SNHLY and CDR2 FYNNEI come from the germline V gene. This CDR3 has 15 residues. The CDR3 nucleotides read TGTGCCAGCAGAGGCGTCCCCCCGGGGGAAGAGACCCAGTACTTC. It specifies CASRGVPPGEETQYF.